Listed below are T cell receptor beta chains from one sample, sequenced in a study of blood T cells in healthy people across ages. One entry per CDR3 protein results from TCRdb running MiXCR on the 5' RACE reads. The sample consists of roughly 1.9 million distinct CDR3 sequences, about 39% of them appearing once. Sequenced material: blood. These receptors were obtained from a human donor in good health. Each CDR3 is given without its conserved first and last residue. The order of the fields is V gene, J gene, clone size, CDR3 protein. Clone sizes are given selectively: once, few, many, or a class where the clone is expanded.

V: TRBV12-3/TRBV12-4
J: TRBJ1-4
size: .
CDR3: AGSPLWETATNEKLF

V: TRBV15
J: TRBJ1-5
size: .
CDR3: ATSRAGNQPQH

V: TRBV29-1
J: TRBJ2-4
size: .
CDR3: SVESVGAGSLVGNIQY

V: TRBV3-1
J: TRBJ2-7
size: few
CDR3: ASSQALGLYEQY

V: TRBV7-2
J: TRBJ2-2
size: .
CDR3: ASSLQGVGGELF

V: TRBV24-1
J: TRBJ1-4
size: few
CDR3: ATSDDSATNEKLF

V: TRBV5-1
J: TRBJ2-7
size: .
CDR3: ASSEGQGAYEQY

V: TRBV20-1
J: TRBJ1-6
size: .
CDR3: SALDRGTSPLH

V: TRBV20-1
J: TRBJ2-7
size: .
CDR3: SARDNRNRVYEQY

V: TRBV19
J: TRBJ1-5
size: .
CDR3: ASAFDRYQPQH

V: TRBV13
J: TRBJ2-6
size: .
CDR3: ASSPNRGPRTRSGANVLT

V: TRBV12-3/TRBV12-4
J: TRBJ1-2
size: once
CDR3: ASSLSLVDGYT

V: TRBV4-2
J: TRBJ2-5
size: .
CDR3: ASSPYTSGETQY

V: TRBV7-9
J: TRBJ2-1
size: few
CDR3: ASSSGTGGKGNEQF

V: TRBV29-1
J: TRBJ2-6
size: many
CDR3: STLQSSGANVLT

V: TRBV5-1
J: TRBJ2-5
size: few
CDR3: ASSRGGTTQETQY

V: TRBV9
J: TRBJ2-5
size: .
CDR3: ASSVGSPMDEQY

V: TRBV27
J: TRBJ2-3
size: few
CDR3: ASGPLAGGMDTQY

V: TRBV29-1
J: TRBJ2-4
size: few
CDR3: SVEGYDRALQKNIQY

V: TRBV4-3
J: TRBJ2-5
size: .
CDR3: ASGGSVGTQY

V: TRBV6-2/TRBV6-3
J: TRBJ2-7
size: few
CDR3: ASSYSGEGNYEQY

V: TRBV7-2
J: TRBJ2-3
size: .
CDR3: ANSLGTVLADTQY

V: TRBV29-1
J: TRBJ2-7
size: .
CDR3: SVGQDPYEQY

V: TRBV12-3/TRBV12-4
J: TRBJ2-5
size: many
CDR3: ASSDSGVSETQY

V: TRBV6-5
J: TRBJ2-3
size: few
CDR3: ASMKQGGRTQY

V: TRBV6-5
J: TRBJ2-3
size: .
CDR3: ASSPRTSGLGDTQY

V: TRBV29-1
J: TRBJ1-2
size: .
CDR3: SATRGGDGYT

V: TRBV5-5
J: TRBJ2-3
size: many
CDR3: ASSFLASADTQY

V: TRBV12-3/TRBV12-4
J: TRBJ1-4
size: .
CDR3: ASSFGTEKLF

V: TRBV6-2/TRBV6-3
J: TRBJ1-2
size: few
CDR3: ASSFRTGARNGYT

V: TRBV12-3/TRBV12-4
J: TRBJ2-1
size: .
CDR3: ASSQTAPSVNYNEQF

V: TRBV27
J: TRBJ2-5
size: few
CDR3: ASSSVQGRLWEETQY

V: TRBV20-1
J: TRBJ2-7
size: many
CDR3: SASGSHEQY

V: TRBV7-9
J: TRBJ2-7
size: many
CDR3: ASSLSSGNEQY

V: TRBV7-2
J: TRBJ1-2
size: many
CDR3: ASSFDRNYGYT

V: TRBV28
J: TRBJ1-2
size: few
CDR3: ASSHMGGRADGYT

V: TRBV6-5
J: TRBJ2-7
size: few
CDR3: ATLYFSRTGSSYEQY

V: TRBV6-5
J: TRBJ2-5
size: .
CDR3: ASHRALGTQY

V: TRBV4-3
J: TRBJ2-1
size: .
CDR3: ASSQDLLAGAYNEQF

V: TRBV15
J: TRBJ2-7
size: .
CDR3: ATSRLGGSYEQY

V: TRBV28
J: TRBJ2-1
size: .
CDR3: ASRRGGQRINEQF

V: TRBV7-9
J: TRBJ1-1
size: .
CDR3: ASSRRDARNTEAF

V: TRBV7-2
J: TRBJ1-1
size: .
CDR3: ASSFSSGTPVEAF